This T cell receptor beta chain was identified in a study of regulatory T cells in long-lasting Graves disease. Building the TCR beta libraries relied on iRepertoire HTBI primers, and CDR3 regions underwent Arm-PCR. TCRdb called the multiplex PCR reads again in MiXCR, with one record for every CDR3 protein. This sample has 550,000 to 600,000 distinct CDR3 sequences; 16% occur once, and the top ten carry 12%. J lost 5 bases, V lost 4 bases, and 11 bases had no gene match. Germline V gene lookup returns CDR1 MNHEY and CDR2 SVGAGI. There are 16 residues in the CDR3. The time point was: newly diagnosed GD, antithyroid drugs for less than 3 months. Following extraction of RNA from PBMCs, that RNA was used to make the TCR library. The data were also submitted as part of a second study, on T cells in Graves' hyperthyroidism and ophthalmopathy. That report adds: The HTBI set primed first-round TCR CDR3 RT-PCR.

The source is a young man with Graves disease. The rearrangement joins TRBV6-5 to TRBJ2-3; 8 bases agree with TRBD2. This specimen consisted of peripheral blood mononuclear cells (PBMCs), obtained at new diagnosis, from a patient treated with antithyroid drugs. This CDR3 is CASSFRGAGDGDTQYF. CDR3 DNA: TGTGCCAGCAGTTTCCGGGGAGCGGGAGACGGAGATACGCAGTATTTT.